The present T cell receptor beta chain was sequenced within a study of cytomegalovirus exposure and HLA in healthy donors. About this clone itself: As yet, its antigen is unknown.

Study-level points and caveats: There were a few CMV-associated chains whose specificity for CMV antigens was confirmed in vitro. Diagnosis of cytomegalovirus status made by the classifier reportedly showed high specificity and sensitivity. From TCR beta sequences, most subjects' HLA-A and HLA-B alleles were reportedly predicted accurately.

Germline CDR1 reads MNHNS; CDR2 reads SASEGT. The ends lost 4 bases at V and 8 bases at J; junction bases unmatched: 12. The CDR3 loop spans 15 amino acids. Nominally healthy donors were sampled, though unrecorded immune exposures were likely. PCR employed 60 Vbeta and 13 Jbeta primers. Measured with immunoSEQ multiplex PCR; TCRdb has only the in-frame clones, and not every one. Of around 150,000 clones listed, approximately 80% are singletons. This receptor was obtained from a man aged 45-65 years in good health and CMV-seropositive. The rearrangement links TRBV6-1 to TRBJ1-1, with 8 positions matching TRBD1. The material sequenced was PBMCs. CDR3 nucleotides: TGTGCCAGCAGTGGCGGACAGGGTACGATTATAGAAGCTTTCTTT. It encodes CASSGGQGTIIEAFF.